The 29 T cell receptor beta chains below come from one sample, sequenced in a study of T cells in Graves' hyperthyroidism and ophthalmopathy. It was RNA transcripts that yielded the amplified TCR beta CDR3 regions. A first-round RT-PCR of the TCR CDR3 used the HTBI primer set. MiXCR, run by TCRdb on the multiplex PCR reads, gives a single entry per CDR3 protein. The table includes roughly 740,000 distinct CDR3 sequences, 16% detected once. The sample taken for sequencing was blood. The receptors derive from a man aged 18 to 29 with Graves' hyperthyroidism.

This clonotype turned up a few times. The V gene is TRBV27, the J gene TRBJ2-7, with 10 bases matching TRBD1. CDR3 length: 15 residues. V shed 3 bases and J 5 bases; nucleotides not matched to a gene: 7. Per germline, CDR1 MNHEY and CDR2 SMNVEV (reference sequence). CDR3 DNA sequence: TGTGCCAGCAGTTTTGACCGGGACAGGGGACACGAGCAGTACTTC. As protein: CASSFDRDRGHEQYF.

This clonotype was seen many times. The chain employs TRBV7-2 and TRBJ2-7, with TRBD1 matching 9 bases. V was pared by 4 bases and J by 2 bases, with 6 bases of the junction left unmatched. Germline assignment: CDR1 SGHTA and CDR2 FQGNSA. The CDR3 spans 15 residues. In DNA form, the CDR3 reads TGTGCCAGCAGCTCGACAGGGGGGATCCCCTACGAGCAGTACTTC. This sequence encodes CASSSTGGIPYEQYF.

In its sample, this clonotype was seen many times. The V and J genes are TRBV28 and TRBJ2-7, with TRBD2 matching 9 bases. The ends lost 5 bases at V and 7 bases at J; junction bases unmatched: 12. The CDR3 is 15 residues long. Germline-derived CDR1 and CDR2 are MDHEN and SYDVKM. DNA of the CDR3: TGTGCCAGCAGTCCCCGGCTAGCGGGAACGGGTGAGCAGTACTTC. Its translation is CASSPRLAGTGEQYF.

The table lists this clonotype with a few counts. The rearrangement links TRBV2 to TRBJ1-6; TRBD1 aligns across 7 bases. The length of the CDR3 is 14 residues. The J segment lost 9 bases and the V segment lost 3 bases, leaving 5 bases of the junction unmatched. The germline V gene has CDR1 SNHLY and CDR2 FYNNEI. The CDR3 reads CASSDRDSSSPLHF. In nucleotides, the CDR3 is TGTGCCAGCAGTGACCGGGACAGTTCTTCACCCCTCCACTTT.

This clonotype was detected many times. The chain is built from TRBV28 and TRBJ2-5; possibly TRBD1 for D (6 bases). This CDR3 region has 17 residues. CDR1 and CDR2 from the germline V gene are MDHEN and SYDVKM. Trimming pared 3 bases from V and 1 base from J, leaving 18 bases between. Here the CDR3 DNA reads TGTGCCAGCAGTTTGCCTCAAGACAGGCCGATCCAAGAGACCCAGTACTTC. It specifies CASSLPQDRPIQETQYF.

This clonotype was counted at least ten times. This sequence joins TRBV20-1 and TRBJ2-7, with D maybe TRBD1 (6 bases). Germline V gene sequence: CDR1 DFQATT, CDR2 SNEGSKA (reference sequence). The length of the CDR3 is 14 residues. Trimming took 6 bases from V and 0 from J, leaving 15 bases between them. CDR3 bases: TGCAGTGCCCGAGACAGGATCCTCTCCTACGAGCAGTACTTC. This codes for CSARDRILSYEQYF.

This clonotype was counted at least ten times. The rearrangement links TRBV20-1 to TRBJ2-7; D remains ambiguous. Germline V gives CDR1 DFQATT, CDR2 SNEGSKA (reference sequence). The CDR3 loop spans 12 amino acids. The V end was cut by 4 bases, the J end by 2 bases, with 9 bases between. In nucleotides, the CDR3 is TGCAGTGCTATGCAGGAGACCTACGAGCAGTACTTC. Protein product: CSAMQETYEQYF.

This clonotype has more than one count but fewer than ten. The chain joins TRBV28 to TRBJ1-4; tentative D call: TRBD1 (5 bases). The CDR3 is made up of 14 amino acids. Trimming shortened V by 6 bases and J by 7 bases, and 15 bases separated the two germline ends. CDR1 is MDHEN and CDR2 is SYDVKM in the germline V gene. CDR3: CASSPRDGAEKLFF. The CDR3 coding sequence is TGTGCCAGCAGCCCTCGGGACGGAGCTGAAAAACTGTTTTTT.

This clonotype was seen only a few times. The V call is TRBV28, the J call TRBJ2-7; TRBD1 might be the D (5 bases). The CDR3 loop spans 15 amino acids. Germline CDR1 is MDHEN and CDR2 is SYDVKM. V gave up 4 bases and J gave up 1 base, with 14 bases separating them. CDR3 nucleotide sequence: TGTGCCAGCAGTTCTGCAGGGATTTGGTCCTACGAGCAGTACTTC. Translating it yields CASSSAGIWSYEQYF.

This clonotype was counted once. The rearrangement uses TRBV13 and TRBJ2-3; TRBD2 matches at 9 bases. V shed 0 bases and J 4 bases; nucleotides not matched to a gene: 5. The CDR3 has 16 residues. Germline CDR1 PRHDT, CDR2 FYEKMQ (reference sequence). CDR3 protein: CASSLGAGGPADTQYF. The CDR3 DNA sequence: TGTGCCAGCAGCTTAGGGGCGGGAGGGCCCGCAGATACGCAGTATTTT.

The table lists this clonotype with a few counts. The V gene is TRBV7-9, the J gene TRBJ2-5; D possibly matches TRBD1 or TRBD2 (5 bases each). This CDR3 region has 14 residues. Germline CDR1 and CDR2: SEHNR and FQNEAQ (reference sequence). V was cut by 1 base and J by 4 bases, with 10 bases left in between. Written as DNA, the CDR3 is TGTGCCAGCAGCTTAGTTGGGACGGGAGAGACCCAGTACTTC. Protein product: CASSLVGTGETQYF. The whole variable domain, filled in from reference TRBV7-9 and TRBJ2-5, reads DTGVSQNPRHKITKRGQNVTFRCDPISEHNRLYWYRQTLGQGPEFLTYFQNEAQLEKSRLLSDRFSAERPKGSFSTLEIQRTEQGDSAMYLCASSLVGTGETQYFGPGTRLLVL.

This clonotype was seen repeatedly, ten times or more. V usage is TRBV12-3 or TRBV12-4 and J usage is TRBJ2-1, with 16 nucleotides matching TRBD2. V dropped 3 bases and J dropped 8; count of bases not matched to a gene: 1. CDR3 length: 15 amino acids. The CDR3 region has the DNA TGTGCCAGCAGTTTGGGGACTAGCGGGGGGGATGAGCAGTTCTTC. Its protein product is CASSLGTSGGDEQFF.

The rearrangement joins TRBV28 to TRBJ2-7, with D hard to call. The CDR3 contains 15 residues. Germline CDR1 reads MDHEN; CDR2 reads SYDVKM. The V and J ends lost 2 bases and 2 bases respectively, with 13 bases between them. CDR3 sequence: CASSLIVQSTYEQYF. CDR3 nucleotides: TGTGCCAGCAGTTTAATCGTACAGTCAACCTACGAGCAGTACTTC.

V gene TRBV5-6 combines with J gene TRBJ1-1; 10 positions agree with TRBD1. The CDR3 is made up of 14 amino acids. Germline lookup yields CDR1 SGHDT and CDR2 YYEEEE. V lost 4 bases to trimming and J lost 5 bases; unmatched junction nucleotides: 5. The CDR3 is CASSTWTGGTEAFF. CDR3 DNA sequence: TGTGCCAGCAGCACATGGACAGGGGGAACTGAAGCTTTCTTT.

V is TRBV20-1 and J is TRBJ2-5; the D is unclear. Germline assignment: CDR1 DFQATT and CDR2 SNEGSKA (reference sequence). The CDR3 runs 15 residues. The V and J ends lost 0 bases and 1 base respectively, with 12 bases between them. Here the CDR3 reads CSARDRRHPQETQYF. In DNA form, the CDR3 reads TGCAGTGCTAGAGATCGTCGTCATCCCCAAGAGACCCAGTACTTC.

This rearrangement joins TRBV28 to TRBJ1-1; possible D gene TRBD1, 5 bases. V dropped 10 bases and J dropped 3 bases, with 18 bases sitting between them. Germline CDR1 and CDR2: MDHEN and SYDVKM. This CDR3 has 14 amino acids. The CDR3 sequence: CATRHRDGDTEAFF. The CDR3 nucleotides read TGTGCCACCAGACACCGGGACGGCGACACTGAAGCTTTCTTT.

This clonotype was observed a handful of times. The chain recombines TRBV20-1 with TRBJ2-1, with D maybe TRBD2 (8 bases). Germline assignment: CDR1 DFQATT and CDR2 SNEGSKA (reference sequence). V lost 0 bases and J 0 bases, leaving 27 bases between the germline ends. CDR3 length equals 21 residues. CDR3 loop: CSAREKRGTRGGGSSYNEQFF. DNA for the CDR3: TGCAGTGCTAGAGAGAAACGCGGGACTAGAGGGGGCGGAAGCTCCTACAATGAGCAGTTCTTC.

This clonotype was seen more than once but under ten times. The chain joins TRBV6-1 to TRBJ2-7; D is perhaps TRBD1 (6 bases). Germline V gene lookup returns CDR1 MNHNS and CDR2 SASEGT. Trimming took off 10 bases at V and 5 bases at J, with 12 bases between the two ends. The CDR3 runs 11 residues. The CDR3 sequence is CANVAGDEQYF. DNA of the CDR3: TGTGCCAACGTTGCAGGGGACGAGCAGTACTTC.

This chain uses TRBV15 with TRBJ1-5; a possible D gene is TRBD1 (6 bases). V lost 1 base and J lost 6, with 13 bases in between. The germline CDR1 and CDR2 sequences are LNHNV and YYDKDF (reference sequence). The CDR3 totals 15 residues. CDR3 amino acids: CATSRAEGVGQPQHF. CDR3 bases: TGTGCCACCAGCAGAGCGGAGGGGGTTGGTCAGCCCCAGCATTTT.

This clonotype turned up a few times. The CDR3 nucleotides read TGTGCCAGCAGCAACGGACAGGGAGCGGGAAACACCATATATTTT. Amino acid sequence: CASSNGQGAGNTIYF. V usage is TRBV11-2 and J usage is TRBJ1-3; 8 bases fit TRBD1. V gave up 5 bases and J gave up 4 bases; unmatched junction bases: 7. The CDR3 has 15 amino acids. Germline V gene data show CDR1 as SGHAT and CDR2 as FQNNGV.

This clonotype was seen more than once but under ten times. The J gene is TRBJ2-5, the V gene TRBV12-3 or TRBV12-4; the match to TRBD2 covers 15 bases. The CDR3 runs to 19 residues. Losses at the gene ends were 3 bases for V and 5 bases for J; bases not matched to a gene: 13. The CDR3 bases are TGTGCCAGCAGTTTCCAAGGACTAGCGGGAGGGCCGGTTATCGAGACCCAGTACTTC. Protein product: CASSFQGLAGGPVIETQYF.

The V and J genes are TRBV7-6 and TRBJ2-2; possibly TRBD1 for D (6 bases). The CDR3 loop spans 15 amino acids. Germline V gene data show CDR1 as SGHVS and CDR2 as FNYEAQ. Trimming removed 5 bases from V and 5 bases from J, with 15 bases in between. The CDR3, as DNA: TGTGCCAGCAGCCGCATTCTCGGGACAACCGGGGAGCTGTTTTTT. The encoded protein is CASSRILGTTGELFF.

The V gene is TRBV15, the J gene TRBJ2-1, with TRBD2 as a possible D gene (6 bases). The CDR3 totals 16 residues. V lost 2 bases, J lost 5 bases, and 16 bases lay in between. Germline CDR1 and CDR2: LNHNV and YYDKDF (reference sequence). Written as DNA, the CDR3 is TGTGCCACCAGCAGACGGCGGGGAGATGGCAACAATGAGCAGTTCTTC. Translated, it gives CATSRRRGDGNNEQFF.

The V and J genes are TRBV20-1 and TRBJ1-5; D may be TRBD1 (5 bases). The CDR3 length is 13 residues. From germline, CDR1 is DFQATT and CDR2 SNEGSKA (reference sequence). V was clipped by 6 bases and J by 1 base, with 10 bases between them. CDR3 residues: CSAMQGSNQPQHF. Here the CDR3 DNA reads TGCAGTGCAATGCAGGGCAGCAATCAGCCCCAGCATTTT.

There are a few counts of this clonotype. The rearrangement links TRBV9 to TRBJ2-3; perhaps TRBD1 as D (6 bases). Germline-derived CDR1 and CDR2 are SGDLS and YYNGEE. V lost 0 bases and J 3 bases, leaving 14 bases between the germline ends. The CDR3 runs 16 residues. CDR3 sequence reads: CASSVGAGDVTDTQYF. CDR3 in DNA: TGTGCCAGCAGCGTAGGGGCAGGGGATGTGACAGATACGCAGTATTTT.

This clonotype turned up a few times. The chain employs TRBV29-1 and TRBJ2-3, with a tentative D call TRBD2 (5 bases). V was trimmed by 6 bases and J by 4 bases, leaving 14 bases between them. Per the germline V gene, CDR1 is SQVTM and CDR2 is ANQGSEA. This CDR3 is built from 13 residues. The CDR3 region is CSVQGPGSDTQYF. The CDR3 DNA follows: TGCAGCGTCCAAGGGCCGGGATCAGATACGCAGTATTTT.

This clonotype was seen repeatedly, ten times or more. The chain employs TRBV18 and TRBJ2-5; D is perhaps TRBD2 (6 bases). Germline assignment: CDR1 KGHSH and CDR2 LQKENI. The CDR3 extends over 12 amino acids. Trimming shortened V by 8 bases and J by 5 bases, and 12 bases separated the two germline ends. The CDR3 spells CASSPSGETQYF. The CDR3 bases are TGTGCCAGCAGCCCCAGCGGGGAGACCCAGTACTTC.

This clonotype was observed at least ten times. The rearrangement links TRBV7-2 to TRBJ2-3; 14 nucleotides agree with TRBD2. Unmatched junction bases numbered 7, after V lost 7 bases and J lost 10 bases. This CDR3 is built from 14 residues. The germline gives CDR1 SGHTA, CDR2 FQGNSA. CDR3 bases: TGTGCCAGCACCTTGGGACTAGCGGGAGAGGCGCAGTATTTT. This codes for CASTLGLAGEAQYF. The whole variable domain, filled in from reference TRBV7-2 and TRBJ2-3, reads GAGVSQSPSNKVTEKGKDVELRCDPISGHTALYWYRQSLGQGLEFLIYFQGNSAPDKSGLPSDRFSAERTGGSVSTLTIQRTQQEDSAVYLCASTLGLAGEAQYFGPGTRLTVL.

The CDR3 region has the DNA TGCAGTGCTAGATCAGGGGGGGACAATGAGCAGTTCTTC. Amino acid sequence: CSARSGGDNEQFF. V and J are TRBV20-1 and TRBJ2-1; D is tentatively TRBD1 or TRBD2 (7 bases each). Germline lookup yields CDR1 DFQATT and CDR2 SNEGSKA (reference sequence). The CDR3 length is 13 residues. V gave up 2 bases and J gave up 5 bases, with 10 bases separating them.